A selection of T cell receptor beta chains follows, all from one sample in a study of blood T cell repertoires in COVID-19. Assay: immunoSEQ multiplex PCR; the TCRdb copy retains only in-frame clones and omits some. The sample has about 190,000 clones; about 89% are singletons. Sequencing used peripheral blood. These receptors originate from a man in his forties with acute or convalescent COVID-19. CDR3s include the opening cysteine and the closing phenylalanine or tryptophan.

V gene,J gene,CDR3 protein
TRBV6-5,TRBJ2-7,CASTPGGRYEQYF
TRBV10-3,TRBJ1-1,CAISGRGEGTEAFF
TRBV7-8,TRBJ1-6,CASSFDRGNSPLHF
TRBV29-1,TRBJ1-3,CSVSRSGSGNTIYF
TRBV6-2/TRBV6-3,TRBJ1-5,CASSYSRPVTNQPQHF
TRBV11-2,TRBJ2-3,CASSPPSGYTQYF
TRBV5-4,TRBJ2-7,CASSPGQGSSYEQYF
TRBV7-2,TRBJ2-5,CASSTGQGWETQYF
TRBV3-1/TRBV3-2,TRBJ1-2,CASSQGQGRNGYTF
TRBV11-2,TRBJ1-2,CASSLSSRANGYTF
TRBV7-8,TRBJ1-5,CASSLVNGVRDQPQHF
TRBV6-2/TRBV6-3,TRBJ2-5,CASSAGTSAAFFQETQYF
TRBV12-3/TRBV12-4,TRBJ2-1,CASRLTSGNEQFF